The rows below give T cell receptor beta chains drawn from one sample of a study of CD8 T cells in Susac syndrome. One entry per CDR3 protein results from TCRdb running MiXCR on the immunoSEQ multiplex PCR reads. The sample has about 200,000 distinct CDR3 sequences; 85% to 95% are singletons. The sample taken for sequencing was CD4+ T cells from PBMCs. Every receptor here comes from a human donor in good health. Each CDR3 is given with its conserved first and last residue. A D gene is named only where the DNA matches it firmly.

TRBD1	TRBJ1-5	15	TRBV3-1	TGTGCCAGCAGCCAGGACAGGGCTAGCAATCAGCCCCAGCATTTT	CASSQDRASNQPQHF
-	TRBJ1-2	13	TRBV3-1	TGTGCCAGCAGCCAAGAGGTTGTCTATGGCTACACCTTC	CASSQEVVYGYTF
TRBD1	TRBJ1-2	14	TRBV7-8	TGTGCCAGCAGCTCCGGGACAGGCTCCTTCACCTACACCTTC	CASSSGTGSFTYTF
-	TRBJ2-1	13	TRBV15	TGTGCCACCACCCAGGGGTTTCGGGGTGAGCAGTTCTTC	CATTQGFRGEQFF
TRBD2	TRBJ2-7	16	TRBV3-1	TGTGCCAGCAGCCAGACTAGCGGGGGGCCTCCCTACGAGCAGTACTTC	CASSQTSGGPPYEQYF
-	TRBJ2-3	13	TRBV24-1	TGTGCCACCAGTGATTTGCACGAGGGGTCGCAGTATTTT	CATSDLHEGSQYF
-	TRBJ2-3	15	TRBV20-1	TGCAGTGCTCCCCGAGGCGTAACCAACACAGATACGCAGTATTTT	CSAPRGVTNTDTQYF
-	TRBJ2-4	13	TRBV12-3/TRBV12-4	TGTGCCAGCAGTTTAGACAGAAAAAACATTCAGTACTTC	CASSLDRKNIQYF
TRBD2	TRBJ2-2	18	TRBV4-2	TGTGCCAGCAGCCAAAACCCTACTAGCGGGAGGTTATCCGGGGAGCTGTTTTTT	CASSQNPTSGRLSGELFF
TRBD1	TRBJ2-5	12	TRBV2	TGTGCCAGCACGCAGGGGGAAGAGACCCAGTACTTC	CASTQGEETQYF
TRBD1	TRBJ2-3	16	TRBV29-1	TGCAGCGCTCAACCAGGGGGCGAGCCGATCATGGATACGCAGTATTTT	CSAQPGGEPIMDTQYF
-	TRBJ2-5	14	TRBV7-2	TGTGCCAGCAGCCTGAACGGGGTCCAAGAGACCCAGTACTTC	CASSLNGVQETQYF
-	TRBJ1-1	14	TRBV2	TGTGCCAGCAGCCCGATGGGGATGGACACTGAAGCTTTCTTT	CASSPMGMDTEAFF
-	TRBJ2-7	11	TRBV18	TGTGCCAGCTCCGCCTCCTACGAGCAGTACTTC	CASSASYEQYF
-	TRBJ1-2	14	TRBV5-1	TGCGCCAGCAGCCGAAACGGAGGGGAGGAAGGCTACACCTTC	CASSRNGGEEGYTF
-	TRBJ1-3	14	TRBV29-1	TGCAGCGTCGCCGGAAGGGAAGGTGGAAACACCATATATTTT	CSVAGREGGNTIYF
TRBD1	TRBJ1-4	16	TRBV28	TGTGCCAGCAGTGGGGACAGGGGGGGGCTGGGTGAAAAACTGTTTTTT	CASSGDRGGLGEKLFF
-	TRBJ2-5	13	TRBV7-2	TGTGCCAGCAGCTCGGACTTAGGAGAGACCCAGTACTTC	CASSSDLGETQYF
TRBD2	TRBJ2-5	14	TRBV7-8	TGTGCCAGCAGCTTAGAGCGGGGTAGGGAGACCCAGTACTTC	CASSLERGRETQYF
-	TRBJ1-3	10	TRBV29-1	TGCAGCGTTGAAAGTGGCACCATATATTTT	CSVESGTIYF
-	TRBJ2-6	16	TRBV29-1	TGCAGCGCCCTAGGGGGGGCAAGCTCTGGGGCCAACGTCCTGACTTTC	CSALGGASSGANVLTF
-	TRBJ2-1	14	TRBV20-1	TGCAGTGCTCTTGCCCGGGACTCCTACAATGAGCAGTTCTTC	CSALARDSYNEQFF
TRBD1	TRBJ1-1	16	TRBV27	TGTGCCAGCATAGCGGACAGGGGCCTCTCGAACACTGAAGCTTTCTTT	CASIADRGLSNTEAFF
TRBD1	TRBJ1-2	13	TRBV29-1	TGCAGCGCCTCCCCGGGACAGGGGAATGGCTACACCTTC	CSASPGQGNGYTF